These 11 T cell receptor beta chains were all obtained from the same sample, sequenced in a study of tumor-infiltrating lymphocytes in localized non-small cell lung cancer. Method: immunoSEQ multiplex PCR; TCRdb's copy keeps in-frame clones and lacks some. The data show approximately 9,600 clones, about 75% seen once. The sequencing sample was made of uninvolved lung tissue not adjacent to the tumor. These receptors were taken from a human donor with non-small cell lung cancer.

The gene calls are TRBV7-8 and TRBJ2-5, with 7 nucleotides matching TRBD2. The ends lost 10 bases at V and 4 bases at J; junction bases unmatched: 9. CDR1 SGHVS and CDR2 FQNEAQ come from the germline V gene. CDR3 size: 13 residues. CDR3 coding DNA: TGTGCCACCGTATTCGGGGGGAGAGAGACCCAGTACTTC. It translates to CATVFGGRETQYF. Based on the CDR3 plus reference TRBV7-8 and TRBJ2-5, the full variable domain is GAGVSQSPRYKVAKRGQDVALRCDPISGHVSLFWYQQALGQGPEFLTYFQNEAQLDKSGLPSDRFFAERPEGSVSTLKIQRTQQEDSAVYLCATVFGGRETQYFGPGTRLLVL.

In its sample, this clone was seen a few times. The J gene is TRBJ2-3, the V gene TRBV5-4, with D tentatively TRBD1 or TRBD2 (5 bases each). Germline-derived CDR1 and CDR2 are SGHNT and YYREEE (reference sequence). Trimming removed 0 bases from V and 4 bases from J, with 12 bases in between. The CDR3 runs 15 residues. CDR3 in DNA: TGTGCCAGCAGCTTGGATCAGGGACCTTCAGATACGCAGTATTTT. It is translated as CASSLDQGPSDTQYF.

The chain joins TRBV4-3 to TRBJ1-2; D is uncertain. Germline loops: CDR1 LGHNA, CDR2 YSLEER. CDR3 length: 14 residues. Trimming shortened V by 4 bases and J by 5 bases, and 14 bases separated the two germline ends. CDR3 coding DNA: TGCGCCAGCAGCCGCGTTTCGGGCAGTTATGGCTACACCTTC. Translation gives CASSRVSGSYGYTF.

The J gene is TRBJ1-4, the V gene TRBV5-6, with TRBD1 matching 8 bases. This CDR3 is built from 17 residues. V lost 3 bases and J lost 3; bases outside the gene matches: 10. Germline lookup yields CDR1 SGHDT and CDR2 YYEEEE. The DNA of the CDR3 is TGTGCCAGCAGCTCCGGACAGGGCGCCTACTCTAATGAAAAACTGTTTTTT. It specifies CASSSGQGAYSNEKLFF.

The V gene is TRBV7-3, the J gene TRBJ1-1, with 8 bases lining up with TRBD1. Germline V lookup: CDR1 SGHTA, CDR2 FQGTGA. The CDR3 has 14 residues. V shed 3 bases and J 2 bases; nucleotides not matched to a gene: 2. CDR3 loop: CASSLTGVNTEAFF. CDR3 nucleotides: TGTGCCAGCAGCTTGACAGGGGTAAACACTGAAGCTTTCTTT.

The rearrangement uses TRBV2 and TRBJ2-1, with 7 bases lining up with TRBD2. J was trimmed by 7 bases and V by 7 bases; bases with no gene match: 7. The CDR3 covers 13 residues. CDR1 is SNHLY, CDR2 FYNNEI, per germline. The CDR3 is CASKEVSGNEQFF. The DNA for the CDR3 is TGTGCCAGCAAGGAAGTTAGCGGGAATGAGCAGTTCTTC.

The chain employs TRBV5-3 and TRBJ2-7; 8 nucleotides agree with TRBD1. TRBV5-3 is sorted into the ORF group, with uncertain function. The length of the CDR3 is 17 residues. V gave up 4 bases and J gave up 2 bases; unmatched junction bases: 14. This CDR3 reads CARSPATKTGEAYEQYF. Here the CDR3 DNA reads TGTGCCAGAAGCCCGGCAACCAAGACAGGGGAGGCCTACGAGCAGTACTTC.

This clone was recorded a few times. This rearrangement joins TRBV4-3 to TRBJ2-3; 7 positions agree with TRBD1. This CDR3 has 16 amino acids. Per the germline V gene, CDR1 is LGHNA and CDR2 is YSLEER. Germline trimming cut 0 bases from V and 3 bases from J; bases unmatched to any gene: 6. CDR3 sequence: CASSQDIGGRTDTQYF. The CDR3 nucleotides read TGCGCCAGCAGCCAAGACATAGGGGGCAGGACAGATACGCAGTATTTT.

The V and J genes are TRBV30 and TRBJ1-1; D remains ambiguous. Germline CDR1 and CDR2: GTSNPN and SVGIG (reference sequence). The CDR3 has 15 residues. V lost 6 bases and J lost 0, with 17 bases in between. The DNA for the CDR3 is TGTGCCTGTGCCCCGCCTCCCGGGGTGAACACTGAAGCTTTCTTT. Protein: CACAPPPGVNTEAFF.

V gene TRBV5-4 combines with J gene TRBJ1-1; no clear D gene. CDR3 length: 13 residues. Trimming stripped 3 bases from V and 3 bases from J, with 9 bases between. The germline V gene encodes CDR1 SGHNT and CDR2 YYREEE (reference sequence). The CDR3 DNA reads as TGTGCCAGCAGCTCCGGTGGGTACACTGAAGCTTTCTTT. It codes for CASSSGGYTEAFF. Variable domain in full (rest from reference TRBV5-4 and TRBJ1-1): ETGVTQSPTHLIKTRGQQVTLRCSSQSGHNTVSWYQQALGQGPQFIFQYYREEENGRGNFPPRFSGLQFPNYSSELNVNALELDDSALYLCASSSGGYTEAFFGQGTRLTVV.

This clone has only a few counts. V gene TRBV19 combines with J gene TRBJ1-1; D remains unclear. Germline lookup yields CDR1 LNHDA and CDR2 SQIVND (reference sequence). The V end lost 5 bases, the J end lost 4 bases, and 14 bases lay between the germline ends. CDR3 length: 14 residues. DNA of the CDR3: TGTGCCAGTAGTCCCGTGGGCCCCTTCACTGAAGCTTTCTTT. This sequence encodes CASSPVGPFTEAFF.